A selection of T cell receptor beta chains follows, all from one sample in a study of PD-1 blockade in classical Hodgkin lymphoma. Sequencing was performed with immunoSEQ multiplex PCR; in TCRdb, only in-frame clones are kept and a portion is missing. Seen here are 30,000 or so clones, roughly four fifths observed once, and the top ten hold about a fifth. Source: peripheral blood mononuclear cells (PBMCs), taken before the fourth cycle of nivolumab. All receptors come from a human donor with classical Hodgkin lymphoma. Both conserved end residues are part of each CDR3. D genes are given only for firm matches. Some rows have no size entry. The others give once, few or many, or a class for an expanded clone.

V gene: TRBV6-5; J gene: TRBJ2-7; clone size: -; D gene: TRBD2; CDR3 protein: CASSYSGLAVDEQYF; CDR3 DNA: TGTGCCAGCAGTTACTCTGGACTAGCGGTCGACGAGCAGTACTTC
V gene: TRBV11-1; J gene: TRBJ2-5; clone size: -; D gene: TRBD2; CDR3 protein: CASSSLALPTETQYF; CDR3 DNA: TGTGCCAGCAGCTCACTAGCGCTTCCGACGGAGACCCAGTACTTC
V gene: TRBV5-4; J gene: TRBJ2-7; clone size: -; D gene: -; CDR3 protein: CASSSPGGTHEQYF; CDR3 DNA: TGTGCCAGCAGCTCCCCTGGGGGCACCCACGAGCAGTACTTC
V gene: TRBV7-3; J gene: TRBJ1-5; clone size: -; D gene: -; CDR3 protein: CASNVQAHQPQHF; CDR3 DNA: TGTGCCAGCAATGTACAGGCCCATCAGCCCCAGCATTTT
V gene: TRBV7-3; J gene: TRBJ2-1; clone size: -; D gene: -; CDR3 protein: CASSLDGDSAYNEQFF; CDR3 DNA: TGTGCCAGCAGCTTAGACGGGGACTCCGCCTACAATGAGCAGTTCTTC
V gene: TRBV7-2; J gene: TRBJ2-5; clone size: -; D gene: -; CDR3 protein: CASSPQRQETQYF; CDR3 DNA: TGTGCCAGCAGCCCCCAAAGGCAAGAGACCCAGTACTTC
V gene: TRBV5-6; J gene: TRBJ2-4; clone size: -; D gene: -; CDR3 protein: CASSFAGSKNIQYF; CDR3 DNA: TGTGCCAGCAGCTTTGCAGGGTCCAAAAACATTCAGTACTTC
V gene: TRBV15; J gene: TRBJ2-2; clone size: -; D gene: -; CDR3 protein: CATSRDYRGGKTGELFF; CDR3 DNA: TGTGCCACCAGCAGAGATTACCGGGGAGGTAAAACCGGGGAGCTGTTTTTT
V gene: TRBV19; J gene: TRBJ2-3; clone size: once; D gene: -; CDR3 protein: CASSPTKGTDTQYF; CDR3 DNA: TGTGCCAGTAGTCCTACGAAGGGGACAGATACGCAGTATTTT
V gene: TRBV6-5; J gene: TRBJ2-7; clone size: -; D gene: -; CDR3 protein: CASSRLITASYEQYF; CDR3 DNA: TGTGCCAGCAGTCGTCTTATAACGGCCTCCTACGAGCAGTACTTC
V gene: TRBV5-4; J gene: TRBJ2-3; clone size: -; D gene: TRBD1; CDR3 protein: CASSFGTGGRTDTQYF; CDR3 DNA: TGTGCCAGCAGCTTCGGGACAGGGGGCAGAACAGATACGCAGTATTTT
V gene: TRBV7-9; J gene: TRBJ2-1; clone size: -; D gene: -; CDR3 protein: CASSPMYEQFF; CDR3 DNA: TGTGCCAGCAGCCCCATGTATGAGCAGTTCTTC
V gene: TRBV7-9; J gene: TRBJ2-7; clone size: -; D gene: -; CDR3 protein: CASSRFYEQYF; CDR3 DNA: TGTGCCAGCAGCCGTTTCTACGAGCAGTACTTC
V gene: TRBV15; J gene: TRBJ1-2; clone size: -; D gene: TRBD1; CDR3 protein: CATSRERRDRGFYGYTF; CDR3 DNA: TGTGCCACCAGCAGAGAGAGGAGGGACAGGGGATTCTATGGCTACACCTTC
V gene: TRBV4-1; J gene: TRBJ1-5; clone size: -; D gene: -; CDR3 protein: CASSQQNLGNQPQHF; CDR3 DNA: TGCGCCAGCAGCCAGCAGAATCTGGGCAATCAGCCCCAGCATTTT
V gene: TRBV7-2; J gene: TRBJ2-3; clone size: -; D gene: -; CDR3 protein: CASSFMGRDTQYF; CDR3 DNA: TGTGCCAGCAGCTTCATGGGGCGAGATACGCAGTATTTT
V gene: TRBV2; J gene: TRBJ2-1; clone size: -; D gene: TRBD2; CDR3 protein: CASTPSGGGYEQFF; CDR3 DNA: TGTGCCAGCACCCCTAGCGGGGGGGGGTATGAGCAGTTCTTC
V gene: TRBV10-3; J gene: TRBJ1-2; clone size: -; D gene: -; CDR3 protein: CAIQGDGSNYGYTF; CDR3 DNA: TGTGCCATCCAAGGGGACGGATCTAACTATGGCTACACCTTC